The 17 T cell receptor beta chains below come from one sample, sequenced in a study of shared clonotypes between healthy human individuals. Assay: immunoSEQ multiplex PCR; the TCRdb copy retains only in-frame clones and omits some. Seen here are just over 2,000,000 clones, about 95% observed once, and the top ten hold about 1.1%. As defined, naive CD8 cells were CD45RO-negative and positively selected for CCR7, with terminally differentiated effector memory CD45RA+ cells excluded. Sample: naive CD8+ T cells sorted from blood. These receptors were collected from a man in his late teens or twenties in good health.

The rearrangement links TRBV30 to TRBJ1-6, with TRBD1 as a possible D gene (5 bases). V was shortened by 0 bases and J by 4 bases, with 13 bases between the two germline ends. Germline-derived CDR1 and CDR2 are GTSNPN and SVGIG (reference sequence). The CDR3 sequence is 16 residues long. As DNA, the CDR3 is TGTGCCTGGAGTGTATCACTAGGGGCATATAATTCACCCCTCCACTTT. This codes for CAWSVSLGAYNSPLHF.

This chain connects TRBV27 to TRBJ1-3; possible D gene TRBD1, 6 bases. The CDR3 runs 16 residues. V lost 5 bases and J 0 bases, leaving 14 bases between the germline ends. The germline CDR1 and CDR2 sequences are MNHEY and SMNVEV (reference sequence). CDR3 region: CASSPGTLLSGNTIYF. The CDR3, as DNA: TGTGCCAGCAGTCCAGGGACACTACTCTCTGGAAACACCATATATTTT.

V gene TRBV28 combines with J gene TRBJ2-1; TRBD1 aligns across 8 bases. Germline assignment: CDR1 MDHEN and CDR2 SYDVKM. Unmatched junction bases numbered 8, after V lost 3 bases and J lost 10 bases. The CDR3 contains 14 residues. This CDR3 is CASSLAAGGREQFF. DNA for the CDR3: TGTGCCAGCAGTTTGGCGGCAGGGGGCCGGGAGCAGTTCTTC.

The chain joins TRBV6-5 to TRBJ1-4; D is unclear. This CDR3 comprises 13 residues. V lost 5 bases and J lost 8, with 12 bases in between. CDR1 and CDR2 from the germline V gene are MNHEY and SVGAGI. This CDR3 reads CASSPHESEKLFF. In nucleotides, the CDR3 is TGTGCCAGCAGTCCCCACGAGTCGGAAAAACTGTTTTTT.

This clone appeared once. V is TRBV4-3 and J is TRBJ2-3; TRBD1 matches 11 bases. V shed 2 bases and J 11 bases; nucleotides not matched to a gene: 9. Germline V gene lookup returns CDR1 LGHNA and CDR2 YSLEER. The CDR3 contains 15 residues. The CDR3 loop is CASSQTGTGGVGQYF. In DNA, the CDR3 is TGCGCCAGCAGCCAAACCGGGACAGGGGGTGTAGGGCAGTATTTT.

The rearrangement links TRBV9 to TRBJ2-7; maybe TRBD1 (5 bases). Germline CDR1 reads SGDLS; CDR2 reads YYNGEE. The germline V and J ends were trimmed by 0 bases and 2 bases, with 12 bases remaining between them. The CDR3 totals 15 residues. The CDR3 protein is CASSVGWGQTYEQYF. The CDR3 DNA is TGTGCCAGCAGCGTAGGTTGGGGCCAGACCTACGAGCAGTACTTC.

This clone showed up just once. The chain recombines TRBV6-6 with TRBJ2-4; D is unresolved. The CDR3 has 14 amino acids. The V gene's germline CDR1 is MNHNY and CDR2 SVGAGI (reference sequence). V lost 2 bases, J lost 0 bases, and 5 bases lay in between. The CDR3 is CASSYSLAKNIQYF. CDR3 sequence (DNA): TGTGCCAGCAGTTACAGCTTAGCCAAAAACATTCAGTACTTC.

The chain joins TRBV29-1 to TRBJ1-6; no reliable D call. This CDR3 has 11 amino acids. The V gene's germline CDR1 is SQVTM and CDR2 ANQGSEA. With 2 bases removed from V and 14 bases from J, the gap between germline ends came to 10 bases. The chain's CDR3 is CSVELGAALHF. CDR3 bases: TGCAGCGTTGAATTGGGTGCGGCCCTCCACTTT. Complete variable domain (other parts from reference TRBV29-1 and TRBJ1-6): SAVISQKPSRDICQRGTSLTIQCQVDSQVTMMFWYRQQPGQSLTLIATANQGSEATYESGFVIDKFPISRPNLTFSTLTVSNMSPEDSSIYLCSVELGAALHFGNGTRLTVT.

V is TRBV19 and J is TRBJ2-3; D not resolved. Trimming took 4 bases from V and 2 from J, leaving 10 bases between them. Germline V gene data show CDR1 as LNHDA and CDR2 as SQIVND (reference sequence). The CDR3 loop spans 14 amino acids. This CDR3 reads CASSTGITTDTQYF. CDR3 DNA: TGTGCCAGTAGTACCGGAATAACCACAGATACGCAGTATTTT.

The CDR3 DNA is TGTGCCAGCAGCTTAGAGTTCCCTGAAAAACTGTTTTTT. Translation gives CASSLEFPEKLFF. This chain connects TRBV11-2 to TRBJ1-4; the D is unclear. V gave up 0 bases and J gave up 7 bases, with 6 bases separating them. The CDR3 length is 13 residues. Germline loops: CDR1 SGHAT, CDR2 FQNNGV.

The J gene is TRBJ1-5, the V gene TRBV10-2; D ambiguous. Germline V CDR1 and CDR2: WSHSY, SAAADI. V lost 4 bases to trimming and J lost 1 base, with 11 bases between them. This CDR3 contains 15 residues. The CDR3 bases are TGCGCCAGCAGTGTATCTGGTTTCAGCAATCAGCCCCAGCATTTT. Translating it yields CASSVSGFSNQPQHF.

Of note for this clone: The identical CDR3 is also encoded by other nucleotide sequences in the sample. The V gene is TRBV30, the J gene TRBJ2-1, with D perhaps being TRBD1 or TRBD2 (5 bases each). Between the trimmed V and J ends, which lost 2 bases and 7 bases, there was a span of 6 bases. The V gene's germline CDR1 is GTSNPN and CDR2 SVGIG (reference sequence). CDR3 length: 11 residues. The CDR3 sequence is CAWSWGNEQFF. CDR3 DNA: TGTGCCTGGAGTTGGGGGAATGAGCAGTTCTTC.

This clone was observed a single time. This chain links TRBV10-3 with TRBJ2-3, with TRBD2 matching over 10 bases. Unmatched junction bases numbered 4, after V lost 6 bases and J lost 4 bases. The CDR3 spans 14 residues. Per germline, CDR1 ENHRY and CDR2 SYGVKD. The CDR3 bases are TGTGCCATCAGCCTAGCGGGAGCGGCAGATACGCAGTATTTT. It specifies CAISLAGAADTQYF.

J is TRBJ2-7 and V is TRBV30; D possibly corresponds to TRBD1 (6 bases). CDR1 and CDR2 from the germline V gene are GTSNPN and SVGIG (reference sequence). CDR3 length equals 12 residues. V was cut by 8 bases and J by 2 bases, with 13 bases left in between. CDR3 in amino acids: CALGQPAYEQYF. The DNA of the CDR3 is TGTGCCCTAGGACAGCCCGCCTACGAGCAGTACTTC.

The chain recombines TRBV6-5 with TRBJ2-3; D possibly corresponds to TRBD2 (5 bases). Between the trimmed V and J ends, which lost 2 bases and 1 base, there was a span of 10 bases. The CDR3 is 15 residues long. Germline loops: CDR1 MNHEY, CDR2 SVGAGI. CDR3 in amino acids: CASSYGLEGTDTQYF. As DNA, the CDR3 is TGTGCCAGCAGTTACGGTCTGGAGGGCACAGATACGCAGTATTTT.

This clone was recorded once. The chain links TRBV28 to TRBJ1-5; D gene ambiguous. CDR1 MDHEN and CDR2 SYDVKM come from the germline V gene. The CDR3 runs 14 residues. V was pared by 2 bases and J by 4 bases, with 9 bases between. CDR3 nucleotide sequence: TGTGCCAGCAGTTTACCTCCAGAGAATCAGCCCCAGCATTTT. Protein: CASSLPPENQPQHF.

The chain links TRBV27 to TRBJ2-7, with 7 bases that match TRBD1. Germline trimming cut 8 bases from V and 4 bases from J; bases unmatched to any gene: 5. CDR3 size: 12 residues. Germline V gives CDR1 MNHEY, CDR2 SMNVEV (reference sequence). CDR3 region: CASGNRGYEQYF. In DNA form, the CDR3 reads TGTGCCAGCGGAAACAGGGGTTACGAGCAGTACTTC.